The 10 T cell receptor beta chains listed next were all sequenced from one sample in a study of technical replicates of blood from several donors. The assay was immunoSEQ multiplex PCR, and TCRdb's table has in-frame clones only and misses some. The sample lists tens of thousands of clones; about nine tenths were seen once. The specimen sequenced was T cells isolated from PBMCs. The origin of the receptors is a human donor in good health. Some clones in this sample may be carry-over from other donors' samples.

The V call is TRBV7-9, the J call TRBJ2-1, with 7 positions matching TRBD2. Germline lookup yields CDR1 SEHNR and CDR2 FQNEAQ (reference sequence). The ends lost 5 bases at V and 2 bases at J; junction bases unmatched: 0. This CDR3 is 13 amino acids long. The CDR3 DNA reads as TGTGCCAGCAGCGGGGGGGCCTACAATGAGCAGTTCTTC. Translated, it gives CASSGGAYNEQFF.

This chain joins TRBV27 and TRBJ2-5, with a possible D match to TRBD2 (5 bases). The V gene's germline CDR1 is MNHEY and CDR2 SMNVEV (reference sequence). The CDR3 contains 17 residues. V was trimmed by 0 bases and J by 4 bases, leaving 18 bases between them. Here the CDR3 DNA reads TGTGCCAGCAGTTTATCGGTCCCCTCCTGGGCGGGAGAGACCCAGTACTTC. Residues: CASSLSVPSWAGETQYF.

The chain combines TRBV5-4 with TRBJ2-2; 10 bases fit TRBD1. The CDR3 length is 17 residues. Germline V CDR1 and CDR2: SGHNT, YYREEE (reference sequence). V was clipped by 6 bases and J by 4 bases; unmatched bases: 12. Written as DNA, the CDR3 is TGTGCCAGCACTTCTGACCGGGACAGGGGTACCACCGGGGAGCTGTTTTTT. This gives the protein CASTSDRDRGTTGELFF.

This CDR3 is CASSEGRLETQYF. CDR3 nucleotide sequence: TGTGCCAGCAGTGAAGGTAGACTAGAGACCCAGTACTTC. The rearrangement links TRBV2 to TRBJ2-5, with unresolved D. Per the germline V gene, CDR1 is SNHLY and CDR2 is FYNNEI. V lost 1 base to trimming and J lost 4 bases, with 7 bases between them. The CDR3 has 13 residues.

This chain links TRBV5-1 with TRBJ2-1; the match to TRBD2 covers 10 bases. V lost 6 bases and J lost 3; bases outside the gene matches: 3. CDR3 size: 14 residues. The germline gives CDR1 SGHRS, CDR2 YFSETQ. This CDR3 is CASTLAGGYNEQFF. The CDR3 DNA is TGCGCCAGCACCTTAGCGGGGGGCTACAATGAGCAGTTCTTC.

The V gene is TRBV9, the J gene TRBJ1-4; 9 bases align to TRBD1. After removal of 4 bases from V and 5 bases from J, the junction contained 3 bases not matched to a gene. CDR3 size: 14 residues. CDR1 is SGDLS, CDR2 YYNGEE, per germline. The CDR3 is CASSRDRENEKLFF. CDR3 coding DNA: TGTGCCAGCAGCAGGGACAGGGAAAATGAAAAACTGTTTTTT.

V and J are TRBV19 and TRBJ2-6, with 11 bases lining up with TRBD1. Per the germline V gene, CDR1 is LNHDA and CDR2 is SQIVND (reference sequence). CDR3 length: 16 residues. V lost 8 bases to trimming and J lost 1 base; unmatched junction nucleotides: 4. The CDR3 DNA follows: TGTGCCAGTGGACAGGGGGCGAGGTCTGGGGCCAACGTCCTGACTTTC. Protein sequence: CASGQGARSGANVLTF.

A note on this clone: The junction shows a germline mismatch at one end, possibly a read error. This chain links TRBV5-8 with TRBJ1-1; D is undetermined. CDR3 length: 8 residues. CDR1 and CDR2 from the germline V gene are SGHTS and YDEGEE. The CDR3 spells CASSMDWF. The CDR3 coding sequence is TGTGCCAGCAGCATGGACTGGTTT.

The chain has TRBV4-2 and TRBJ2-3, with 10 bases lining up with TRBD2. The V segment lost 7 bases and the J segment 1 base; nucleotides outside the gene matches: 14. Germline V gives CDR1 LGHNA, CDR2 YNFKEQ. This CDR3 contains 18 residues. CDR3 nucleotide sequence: TGTGCCAGCACCCTAAGGGGACTAGCGAATCCCCGCACAGATACGCAGTATTTT. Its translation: CASTLRGLANPRTDTQYF.

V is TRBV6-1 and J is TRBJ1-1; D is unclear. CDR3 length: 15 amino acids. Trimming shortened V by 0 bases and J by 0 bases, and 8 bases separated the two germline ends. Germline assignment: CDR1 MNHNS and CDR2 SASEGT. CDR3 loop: CASSEAWRMNTEAFF. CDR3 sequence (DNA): TGTGCCAGCAGTGAAGCGTGGAGAATGAACACTGAAGCTTTCTTT.